This TCR beta chain was recorded in a study of regulatory T cells in long-lasting Graves disease (dated by TCRdb to about 2021). Background for the entire study: Antithyroid drugs had been taken for less than 3 months by newly diagnosed Graves' disease patients. Peripheral blood TCR sequencing and RNA sequencing compared persistent Graves' disease patients with newly diagnosed Graves' disease patients. The study was conducted in China and was registered as a clinical trial. A total of about 33 samples underwent TCR sequencing, from about 13 patients with persistent Graves' disease and approximately 20 patients with newly diagnosed Graves' disease.

Per the publication, the time point label means: newly diagnosed GD, antithyroid drugs for less than 3 months. For both TCR sequencing and RNA sequencing, RNA was extracted from PBMCs in TRIzol. The diagnosis of Graves' disease was made according to American Thyroid Association guidelines. The patients came from an endocrinology department in Xi'an, China. Each patient gave roughly 8.4 milliliters of peripheral blood, collected in an EDTA anticoagulant tube. Ficoll Paque Plus density gradient separation was used to isolate PBMCs, and no further T cell sorting was performed. An Agilent 2100 Bioanalyzer and agarose gel were used to assess RNA quality, and a NanoDrop 2000 was used to measure RNA concentration. The receptor library was made with multiplex PCR. The instrument given in TCRdb is Illumina HiSeq 4000. To build TCR beta libraries, CDR3 regions were amplified by Arm-PCR using iRepertoire HTBI primers. Before sequencing, the PCR products underwent gel purification. Concerning the study's data processing: A total of some 60 TRBV and under 15 TRBJ segments were identified across samples and were used for gene usage analysis of CDR3 amino acid clonotypes. Filtered high-quality paired reads were merged into contigs using COPE and FqMerger. BLAST was used to align contigs to IMGT TRBV, TRBD and TRBJ reference genes, with CDR3 defined following IMGT. Any clonotype with a frequency above 0.1% was classified as a highly expanded clone. Shannon entropy served as the measure of repertoire diversity, while the Gini coefficient captured V-J evenness. Public clonotypes were defined as clonotypes shared by more than one individual. TCRdb reanalyzed the raw reads on its own, using fastp at Q25 for trimming and MiXCR for clone calling, and kept in-frame beta chains. Rows matching on CDR3 protein sequence are summarized as one entry with the most common DNA and genes. The V and J calls were determined by TCRdb, not by the authors. This sample holds fewer than 550,000 distinct CDR3 sequences; around 17% were observed only once. Together, the top ten hold about 25% of the sample.

Points the paper makes about the study in general: TRBV28, TRBJ1-2 and TRBJ2-5 were preferentially used in persistent disease, while TRBV20-1 and TRBJ2-1 were favored in newly diagnosed disease. Because the primary lesion, thyroid tissue, could not be accessed, the study looked at peripheral blood alone. The small sample size was acknowledged by the authors as a limitation that may reduce accuracy. Sequencing and analysis were restricted to the TCR beta chain. Compared with newly diagnosed patients, persistent Graves' disease patients had lower TCR Shannon entropy and fewer highly expanded clones, which suggests clonal expansion. More public clonotypes were shared among persistent patients (about 2,800) than among newly diagnosed patients (approximately 1,000).

The trim is 3 bases for V and 0 bases for J, with a gap of 12 bases between the germline ends. CDR1 and CDR2 are drawn from the germline V gene: MDHEN, SYDVKM. The CDR3 contains 15 residues, cysteine and phenylalanine counted. Only the CDR3 part of the read is kept: 45 bases, read in frame from the first base. This clonotype was seen only a few times. This clone's antigen is unknown. One base away there is no much larger clone; base qualities are not given. The same sample was also used in a study of T cells in Graves' hyperthyroidism and ophthalmopathy. From that second study: Graves' hyperthyroidism was defined as stable when no progression to ophthalmopathy occurred over 18 months of follow-up. Hyperthyroidism patients were aged 18 to 65 years and newly diagnosed, with disease duration of less than 2 months. Any patient with an uncontrolled infection, another autoimmune disease, pregnancy or lactation was excluded. Diagnoses relied on clinical symptoms, serum thyroxine and TRAb, thyroid ultrasound and orbital computed tomography. The first round of RT-PCR for the TCR CDR3 was performed with the HTBI primer set and the Qiagen OneStep RT-PCR kit. Most expanded thyroid clonotypes (frequency above 0.001) were also detected in blood, suggesting blood repertoires may reflect thyroid immune responses. In cross-validation, a model built on a 13 V-J signature told ophthalmopathy apart from stable hyperthyroidism with 85% to 90% sensitivity and roughly 82% specificity, and in testing the same model reached 80%/75%. In validation, progression to ophthalmopathy was predicted by the model with 70% to 71% sensitivity and 72% to 85% specificity, a median of roughly 6 months before onset. To identify TCR V-J signatures that set the groups apart, the researchers used a discovery cohort of 100 patients, made up of about 44 with Graves' ophthalmopathy and 57 with stable Graves' hyperthyroidism. Prospective prediction of ophthalmopathy was tested in an independent validation cohort consisting of roughly 20 hyperthyroidism patients and more than 15 patients who later progressed to ophthalmopathy. The approximately 98 discovery patients were randomly divided into training and test sets at a 7:3 ratio. The study also compared thyroid tissue and blood T-cell repertoires from more than 5 Graves' hyperthyroidism patients. Following sampling, methimazole starting at 30 mg daily was given to hyperthyroidism patients, and high-dose intravenous methylprednisolone was given to ophthalmopathy patients. A second multiplex PCR round built the libraries, followed by size selection and purification. The libraries were sequenced on an Illumina HiSeq2000 using paired-end 100 bp reads. SOAPnuke was used to process the raw data, with reads discarded if the reads contained adapters or uncalled bases, had a mean Phred below 15, or lacked an exact constant-primer or identifier match. COPE v1.2.5 was used to merge high-quality paired reads, and clonotypes were defined as unique nucleotide sequences. Clonotypes were aligned to IMGT TRBV, TRBD and TRBJ reference segments using MiTCR v1.1. Only V-J combinations with frequency above 0.0001, covering about 99% of repertoires, were analysed. The TCS score was defined as the ratio of F50 (clonal expansion) to E x V (chaos), calculated using BLOSUM62-based TCRdist between CDR3 peptides within each V-J. Welch's t-statistics and random forest reduced roughly 500 V-J features to some 14, which were used in a naive Bayes classifier (R e1071). No statistical method was used to fix the sample size in advance, and group allocation was not hidden from the investigators. According to the paper, TCR Vbeta CDR3 sequencing was carried out on around 140 peripheral blood samples, which came from some 41 ophthalmopathy, under 85 hyperthyroidism and about 17 progressor patients.

This clonotype was obtained from a woman between 18 and 30 years old with Graves disease. Donor details come from another sample of the same person, matched by shared clones. The chain is assembled from TRBV28 and TRBJ2-7, with a tentative D call of TRBD1 or TRBD2, each matching 5 bases. The input for sequencing was peripheral blood mononuclear cells (PBMCs), taken at new diagnosis, from a patient treated with antithyroid drugs. The CDR3 reads as follows: CASSFGAELSYEQYF. The sequence in DNA is TGTGCCAGCAGTTTCGGGGCAGAACTCTCCTACGAGCAGTACTTC.